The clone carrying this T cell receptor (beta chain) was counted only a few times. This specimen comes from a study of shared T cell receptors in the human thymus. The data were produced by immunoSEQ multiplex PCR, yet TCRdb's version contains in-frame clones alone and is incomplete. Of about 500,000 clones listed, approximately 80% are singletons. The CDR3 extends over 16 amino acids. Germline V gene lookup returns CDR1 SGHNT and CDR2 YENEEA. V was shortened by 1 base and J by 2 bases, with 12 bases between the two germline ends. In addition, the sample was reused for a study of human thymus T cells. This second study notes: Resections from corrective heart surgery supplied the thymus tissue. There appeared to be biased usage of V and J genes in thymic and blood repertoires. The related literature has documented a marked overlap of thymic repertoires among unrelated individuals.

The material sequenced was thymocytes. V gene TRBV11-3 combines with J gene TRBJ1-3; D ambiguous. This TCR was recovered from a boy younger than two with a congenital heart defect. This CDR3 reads CASSLGEGRTGNTIYF. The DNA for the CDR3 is TGTGCCAGCAGCTTAGGGGAGGGTAGGACTGGAAACACCATATATTTT.